This TCR beta chain is drawn from a study of shared clonotypes between healthy human individuals. There are 14 residues in the CDR3. V gave up 1 base and J gave up 6 bases, with 13 bases separating them. The germline V gene encodes CDR1 MNHEY and CDR2 SMNVEV (reference sequence). At deep level, the assay was performed. Original methodology: Because ImmunoSEQ provided only junction sequences with no quality scores, the filtering differed. TCRdb's copy holds only in-frame clones and misses some; the assay was immunoSEQ multiplex PCR. V and J calls and clone size are as listed in that table; D and trimming were resolved from the DNA. The data contain roughly 2,500,000 clones, over 85% of them singletons. A note on this clone: The sample has other DNA sequences that encode this CDR3 too.

The sequencing sample was made of naive CD4+ T cells from PBMCs. Subset reported: CD45RA+ positively selected. J is TRBJ2-7 and V is TRBV27, with D unresolved. This TCR was sampled from a man between 18 and 35 years old in good health. Some clones in this sample may be carry-over from other donors' samples. CDR3 sequence reads: CASSLFGGRPEQYF. The CDR3, as DNA: TGTGCCAGCAGTTTATTTGGTGGCAGGCCCGAGCAGTACTTC.